Below are 18 T cell receptor beta chains sequenced from a single sample in a study of Ad26.COV2.S vaccination and SARS-CoV-2 variants. As to treatment: roughly 20 received Ad26.COV2.S at low or high dose, single or two shots; 5 received placebo; per-sample allocation not given. Material that was analyzed had been drawn on day 63 after the first vaccine or placebo injection. Libraries were prepared by immunoSEQ multiplex PCR; TCRdb keeps only in-frame clonotypes and omits some of them. There are 300,000 to 400,000 clones in the sample; about 88% occur only once, and approximately 5.9% lies in the top ten. The sequenced sample was peripheral blood, obtained in a trial of Ad26.COV2.S vaccine versus placebo. These receptors originate from a person between 18 and 60 years old who received the Ad26.COV2.S COVID-19 vaccine or a placebo.

This chain links TRBV2 with TRBJ1-6; no clear D. The germline V gene encodes CDR1 SNHLY and CDR2 FYNNEI. The V and J ends lost 4 bases and 5 bases respectively, with 15 bases between them. This CDR3 is 16 amino acids long. This CDR3 is CASSVPWPGDNSPLHF. The CDR3 bases are TGTGCCAGCAGTGTCCCGTGGCCAGGAGATAATTCACCCCTCCACTTT.

As regards this clone: Other DNA sequences of this sample code for an identical CDR3. The CDR3 spells CASSPGSYEQYF. CDR3 sequence (DNA): TGTGCCAGCAGTCCGGGGTCCTACGAGCAGTACTTC. The J gene is TRBJ2-7, the V gene TRBV6-5; D is perhaps TRBD2 (5 bases). Germline CDR1 is MNHEY and CDR2 is SVGAGI. Trimming took 5 bases from V and 1 from J, leaving 6 bases between them. The CDR3 loop spans 12 amino acids.

The gene calls are TRBV24-1 and TRBJ2-2; D is undetermined. Trimming pared 5 bases from V and 0 bases from J, leaving 6 bases between. The CDR3 consists of 14 residues. Germline lookup yields CDR1 KGHDR and CDR2 SFDVKD. DNA of the CDR3: TGTGCCACCAGTGGACGGACGAACACCGGGGAGCTGTTTTTT. This sequence encodes CATSGRTNTGELFF.

The genes are TRBV2 and TRBJ1-5; D is undetermined. The length of the CDR3 is 13 residues. V gave up 2 bases and J gave up 6 bases, with 8 bases separating them. Germline V lookup: CDR1 SNHLY, CDR2 FYNNEI. The CDR3 loop reads CASSEWESQPQHF. The CDR3 nucleotides are TGTGCCAGCAGTGAATGGGAAAGTCAGCCCCAGCATTTT.

The J gene is TRBJ1-5, the V gene TRBV6-5; possibly TRBD1 for D (5 bases). The CDR3 runs to 13 residues. V was cut by 8 bases and J by 3 bases, with 11 bases left in between. Germline CDR1 reads MNHEY; CDR2 reads SVGAGI. The CDR3 DNA reads TGTGCCAGCGTCTTACAGGTCAATCAGCCCCAGCATTTT. Translating gives CASVLQVNQPQHF.

V and J are TRBV7-2 and TRBJ2-2, with D possibly matching TRBD1 (6 bases). Per the germline V gene, CDR1 is SGHTA and CDR2 is FQGNSA. This CDR3 is built from 13 residues. With 5 bases removed from V and 5 bases from J, the gap between germline ends came to 9 bases. The CDR3 here is CASSIQGTGELFF. The CDR3 DNA reads TGTGCCAGCAGCATACAGGGTACCGGGGAGCTGTTTTTT. The full variable domain, rest sourced from reference TRBV7-2 and TRBJ2-2, is GAGVSQSPSNKVTEKGKDVELRCDPISGHTALYWYRQSLGQGLEFLIYFQGNSAPDKSGLPSDRFSAERTGGSVSTLTIQRTQQEDSAVYLCASSIQGTGELFFGEGSRLTVL.

The chain's CDR3 is CASSIIRTGGVYGYTF. The CDR3 DNA sequence: TGTGCCAGTAGTATAATCCGGACAGGGGGCGTCTATGGCTACACCTTC. The chain joins TRBV19 to TRBJ1-2, with 11 bases matching TRBD1. The CDR3 is 16 amino acids. Germline loops: CDR1 LNHDA, CDR2 SQIVND (reference sequence). Trimming removed 2 bases from V and 4 bases from J; junction bases left unmatched: 6.

This chain connects TRBV6-6 to TRBJ1-4; D ambiguous. This CDR3 has 15 amino acids. Germline CDR1 reads MNHNY; CDR2 reads SVGAGI (reference sequence). V was shortened by 0 bases and J by 7 bases, with 12 bases between the two germline ends. The CDR3 DNA reads as TGTGCCAGCAGTTACTCAGGGAGGGCCCTTGAAAAACTGTTTTTT. It translates to CASSYSGRALEKLFF.

J is TRBJ1-2 and V is TRBV6-5, with D tentatively TRBD1 (6 bases). Trimming cost V 6 bases and J 3 bases, with 17 bases left between them. CDR1 is MNHEY, CDR2 SVGAGI, per germline. The CDR3 spans 15 residues. CDR3 coding DNA: TGTGCCAGCAGCCGGCAGGGGTGGGGAGACTATGGCTACACCTTC. Its translation: CASSRQGWGDYGYTF.

The J gene is TRBJ1-4, the V gene TRBV4-2; TRBD1 matches at 8 bases. Trimming at V came to 0 bases and at J to 7 bases, leaving 10 bases not matched to a gene. The CDR3 is 17 residues long. Per the germline V gene, CDR1 is LGHNA and CDR2 is YNFKEQ. Here the CDR3 reads CASSQDPAGGYGEKLFF. In nucleotides, the CDR3 is TGTGCCAGCAGCCAAGATCCCGCAGGGGGCTACGGTGAAAAACTGTTTTTT.

This chain connects TRBV30 to TRBJ1-5; D remains unclear. Trimming removed 1 base at V and 3 bases at J, with 7 bases between. The germline gives CDR1 GTSNPN, CDR2 SVGIG (reference sequence). The CDR3 has 13 residues. The CDR3 coding sequence is TGTGCCTGGAGTGGAGGATTCAATCAGCCCCAGCATTTT. Protein product: CAWSGGFNQPQHF. The full variable domain, in which reference TRBV30 and TRBJ1-5 provide the parts outside the CDR3, is SQTIHQWPATLVQPVGSPLSLECTVEGTSNPNLYWYRQAAGRGLQLLFYSVGIGQISSEVPQNLSASRPQDRQFILSSKKLLLSDSGFYLCAWSGGFNQPQHFGDGTRLSIL.

This sequence joins TRBV5-1 and TRBJ1-4, with 7 bases identical to TRBD1. CDR3 length: 14 amino acids. The V gene's germline CDR1 is SGHRS and CDR2 YFSETQ. V trimming: 2 bases; J trimming: 3 bases; junction bases outside the gene matches: 1. CDR3 in DNA: TGCGCCAGCAGCTTAGGACAGGCTAATGAAAAACTGTTTTTT. This sequence encodes CASSLGQANEKLFF.

The chain is built from TRBV30 and TRBJ1-5, with TRBD1 matching over 8 bases. Germline values: CDR1 GTSNPN, CDR2 SVGIG (reference sequence). This CDR3 has 12 residues. Trimming cost V 0 bases and J 11 bases; bases outside gene matches: 3. DNA for the CDR3: TGTGCCTGGAGTGTTACAGGGGGAGCCCAGCATTTT. This gives the protein CAWSVTGGAQHF.

The chain recombines TRBV29-1 with TRBJ2-1; D possibly corresponds to TRBD1 (5 bases). Trimming cost V 8 bases and J 6 bases, with 8 bases left between them. Germline CDR1 and CDR2: SQVTM and ANQGSEA. The CDR3 contains 10 residues. CDR3 amino acids: CSSGANEQFF. The CDR3 DNA follows: TGCAGCTCTGGGGCCAATGAGCAGTTCTTC.

The V call is TRBV5-5, the J call TRBJ1-1; D not certain. Deletions cut 4 bases from V and 3 bases from J, with 1 base between. The CDR3 has 10 residues. CDR1 is SGHKS, CDR2 YYEKEE, per germline (reference sequence). The CDR3 reads CASSDTEAFF. The CDR3 DNA follows: TGTGCCAGCAGCGACACTGAAGCTTTCTTT.

The chain is built from TRBV19 and TRBJ1-1; no definite D call. CDR1 LNHDA and CDR2 SQIVND come from the germline V gene (reference sequence). This CDR3 has 14 residues. V lost 5 bases and J 1 base, leaving 11 bases between the germline ends. The CDR3 DNA sequence: TGTGCCAGTAGTTCAAGAATCCAGAACACTGAAGCTTTCTTT. Encoded protein: CASSSRIQNTEAFF. The full variable domain, rest sourced from reference TRBV19 and TRBJ1-1, is DGGITQSPKYLFRKEGQNVTLSCEQNLNHDAMYWYRQDPGQGLRLIYYSQIVNDFQKGDIAEGYSVSREKKESFPLTVTSAQKNPTAFYLCASSSRIQNTEAFFGQGTRLTVV.

In DNA form, the CDR3 reads TGTGCCATCACCGATCGTAGTCCCACTGAAGCTTTCTTT. It encodes CAITDRSPTEAFF. The V call is TRBV10-3, the J call TRBJ1-1; D ambiguous. Germline V gene sequence: CDR1 ENHRY, CDR2 SYGVKD. The CDR3 length is 13 residues. V lost 7 bases and J 4 bases, leaving 13 bases between the germline ends.

This chain connects TRBV27 to TRBJ1-5, with D perhaps TRBD1 (5 bases). The V gene's germline CDR1 is MNHEY and CDR2 SMNVEV (reference sequence). With 6 bases removed from V and 1 base from J, the gap between germline ends came to 10 bases. The length of the CDR3 is 14 residues. The CDR3 is CASRLSGSNQPQHF. As DNA, the CDR3 is TGTGCCAGCAGACTCTCAGGGAGCAATCAGCCCCAGCATTTT.